These 30 T cell receptor beta chains were all obtained from the same sample, sequenced in a study of early T cells in non-severe SARS-CoV-2 infection. A single record per CDR3 protein comes from TCRdb applying MiXCR to the 5' RACE reads. The sample holds around 75,000 distinct CDR3 sequences, about 9% seen once. Specimen: whole blood. The receptor set was obtained from an adult who was a healthcare worker with PCR-confirmed SARS-CoV-2 infection or an uninfected control (not recorded which).

This clonotype turned up a few times. The chain combines TRBV19 with TRBJ1-2; 9 bases align to TRBD1. The germline V gene encodes CDR1 LNHDA and CDR2 SQIVND (reference sequence). The CDR3 covers 10 residues. V lost 8 bases, J lost 8 bases, and 0 bases stayed unmatched. The CDR3 coding sequence is TGTGCCAGTGGACAGGGGGGCTACACCTTC. Its translation is CASGQGGYTF.

The CDR3 loop reads CASSIQGDRETQYF. The CDR3 region has the DNA TGTGCCAGCAGCATACAGGGGGATCGGGAGACCCAGTACTTC. V and J are TRBV7-2 and TRBJ2-5, with TRBD1 matching over 8 bases. There are 14 residues in the CDR3. The trim removed 5 bases at V and 5 bases at J, leaving 7 bases unmatched. CDR1 SGHTA and CDR2 FQGNSA come from the germline V gene.

This clonotype has at least ten counts. V is TRBV7-9 and J is TRBJ1-2; 9 bases map to TRBD1. CDR1 SEHNR and CDR2 FQNEAQ come from the germline V gene (reference sequence). The length of the CDR3 is 13 residues. Trimming cost V 4 bases and J 8 bases; bases outside gene matches: 5. The CDR3 nucleotides read TGTGCCAGCAGCTGGGACAGGGCGGGCGGCTACACCTTC. The encoded protein is CASSWDRAGGYTF.

This clonotype occurred many times. The chain joins TRBV3-1 to TRBJ2-1; D might be TRBD1 (5 bases). Germline lookup yields CDR1 LGHDT and CDR2 YNNKEL (reference sequence). The V and J ends lost 0 bases and 1 base respectively, with 10 bases between them. The CDR3 covers 16 residues. CDR3 loop: CASSQDWGQSYNEQFF. As DNA, the CDR3 is TGTGCCAGCAGCCAAGATTGGGGCCAGTCCTACAATGAGCAGTTCTTC.

This clonotype was counted ten times or more. The rearrangement joins TRBV2 to TRBJ1-6, with 8 bases fitting TRBD1. CDR1 is SNHLY, CDR2 FYNNEI, per germline. The CDR3 consists of 15 residues. The junction had 8 bases not matched to a gene; V was cut back by 8 bases and J by 5 bases. In DNA form, the CDR3 reads TGTGCCAGCCAACCCGGGACAGGTGATAATTCACCCCTCCACTTT. Protein product: CASQPGTGDNSPLHF.

The chain combines TRBV6-6 with TRBJ1-3; no clear D. The CDR3 extends over 12 amino acids. Germline-derived CDR1 and CDR2 are MNHNY and SVGAGI (reference sequence). V was pared by 2 bases and J by 7 bases, with 6 bases between. In DNA form, the CDR3 reads TGTGCCAGCAGTTACCCCCCCAACACCATATATTTT. Amino acids: CASSYPPNTIYF.

This clonotype has a count of ten or more. The rearrangement uses TRBV20-1 and TRBJ1-5; a weak D match, TRBD1 (5 bases). Trimming took off 5 bases at V and 6 bases at J, with 11 bases between the two ends. This CDR3 comprises 12 residues. Germline V gives CDR1 DFQATT, CDR2 SNEGSKA (reference sequence). CDR3 nucleotide sequence: TGCAGTGCTGGGGGAGGACGTCAGCCCCAGCATTTT. Translated: CSAGGGRQPQHF.

This clonotype was seen ten or more times. The rearrangement uses TRBV14 and TRBJ1-1; the D is unclear. This CDR3 has 13 amino acids. Germline V gene lookup returns CDR1 SGHDN and CDR2 FVKESK. V gave up 4 bases and J gave up 4 bases, with 10 bases separating them. CDR3 loop: CASSLTGVTEAFF. The DNA of the CDR3 is TGTGCCAGCAGCCTAACCGGGGTCACTGAAGCTTTCTTT.

This clonotype occurred a few times. The chain uses TRBV29-1 and TRBJ1-1; maybe TRBD1 (5 bases). Trimming took 4 bases from V and 6 from J, leaving 9 bases between them. This CDR3 has 11 amino acids. Germline lookup yields CDR1 SQVTM and CDR2 ANQGSEA. As DNA, the CDR3 is TGCAGCGTTGTAGGGGAGGCTGAAGCTTTCTTT. Its translation is CSVVGEAEAFF.

This clonotype was seen a handful of times. The rearrangement links TRBV4-1 to TRBJ2-1, with 8 bases matching TRBD2. Trimming cost V 0 bases and J 3 bases; bases outside gene matches: 7. CDR1 is MGHRA and CDR2 is YSYEKL in the germline V gene. The CDR3 extends over 17 amino acids. CDR3 coding DNA: TGCGCCAGCAGCCAAGAATCCGGGACTAGGGGCTACAATGAGCAGTTCTTC. This gives the protein CASSQESGTRGYNEQFF.

The CDR3 sequence is CSVWDRGPYEQYF. The DNA for the CDR3 is TGCAGCGTTTGGGACAGGGGACCCTACGAGCAGTACTTC. The chain employs TRBV29-1 and TRBJ2-7, with 10 bases identical to TRBD1. The CDR3 extends over 13 amino acids. The trim removed 5 bases at V and 2 bases at J, leaving 3 bases unmatched. Germline CDR1 SQVTM, CDR2 ANQGSEA.

This clonotype was recorded a few times. The V and J genes are TRBV7-2 and TRBJ2-3; 7 positions match TRBD1. The CDR3 spans 16 residues. V lost 4 bases and J lost 5; bases outside the gene matches: 12. Germline values: CDR1 SGHTA, CDR2 FQGNSA. DNA for the CDR3: TGTGCCAGCAGCTCCCGGACAGGCGCTGATCTAGATACGCAGTATTTT. Amino acids: CASSSRTGADLDTQYF.

This chain joins TRBV7-3 and TRBJ2-1; the D is unclear. Between the trimmed V and J ends, which lost 4 bases and 0 bases, there was a span of 7 bases. The CDR3 loop spans 14 amino acids. The germline CDR1 and CDR2 sequences are SGHTA and FQGTGA. DNA for the CDR3: TGTGCCAGCAGCTGGGGTAGCTCCTACAATGAGCAGTTCTTC. Translation: CASSWGSSYNEQFF.

A few counts support this clonotype. The genes are TRBV3-1 and TRBJ1-1, with D unclear. Germline V CDR1 and CDR2: LGHDT, YNNKEL (reference sequence). Trimming pared 1 base from V and 5 bases from J, leaving 8 bases between. The CDR3 runs 13 residues. CDR3 in amino acids: CASSQVGDTEAFF. CDR3 sequence (DNA): TGTGCCAGCAGCCAAGTTGGGGATACTGAAGCTTTCTTT.

This clonotype has only a few counts. The rearrangement links TRBV3-1 to TRBJ2-1; D not resolved. The V and J ends lost 0 bases and 7 bases respectively, with 13 bases between them. CDR1 and CDR2 (germline): LGHDT, YNNKEL (reference sequence). This CDR3 spans 15 amino acids. For the CDR3, the DNA is TGTGCCAGCAGCCAAGATGCGGTCCCCGGGAATGAGCAGTTCTTC. It is translated as CASSQDAVPGNEQFF.

Only a few counts were recorded for this clonotype. The J gene is TRBJ2-3, the V gene TRBV15; TRBD1 or TRBD2 may be the D gene (5 bases each). This CDR3 is 13 amino acids long. The V and J ends lost 1 base and 3 bases respectively, with 5 bases between them. CDR1 LNHNV and CDR2 YYDKDF come from the germline V gene (reference sequence). DNA of the CDR3: TGTGCCACCAGCAGAGGGGGGACAGATACGCAGTATTTT. Its translation: CATSRGGTDTQYF.

This clonotype was recorded a few times. The chain links TRBV2 to TRBJ2-3; 8 bases match TRBD1. Germline CDR1 and CDR2: SNHLY and FYNNEI. With 3 bases clipped from V and 4 bases from J, the junction kept 9 bases outside the gene matches. The CDR3 totals 16 residues. The CDR3 loop reads CASSEAGRGPADTQYF. CDR3 nucleotide sequence: TGTGCCAGCAGTGAGGCAGGCAGGGGGCCGGCAGATACGCAGTATTTT.

This clonotype was counted between two and nine times. The genes are TRBV5-5 and TRBJ2-5; perhaps TRBD2 as D (5 bases). V was trimmed by 5 bases and J by 0 bases, leaving 11 bases between them. This CDR3 has 14 amino acids. CDR1 is SGHKS and CDR2 is YYEKEE in the germline V gene (reference sequence). Here the CDR3 DNA reads TGTGCCAGCAGACGGACGGACTACCAAGAGACCCAGTACTTC. Amino acids: CASRRTDYQETQYF.

At least ten counts were recorded for this clonotype. The rearrangement links TRBV6-5 to TRBJ2-1, with D hard to call. CDR3 length: 13 amino acids. The V gene's germline CDR1 is MNHEY and CDR2 SVGAGI. Trimming took off 2 bases at V and 5 bases at J, with 7 bases between the two ends. The CDR3 reads CASSYGVNNEQFF. As DNA, the CDR3 is TGTGCCAGCAGTTACGGGGTAAACAATGAGCAGTTCTTC.

The chain is built from TRBV7-9 and TRBJ1-2; a weak D match, TRBD1 (5 bases). Trimming took off 5 bases at V and 1 base at J, with 14 bases between the two ends. This CDR3 region has 15 residues. CDR1 is SEHNR, CDR2 FQNEAQ, per germline (reference sequence). The CDR3 is CASSPNRGVNYGYTF. The CDR3, as DNA: TGTGCCAGCAGCCCTAATCGGGGGGTTAACTATGGCTACACCTTC.

This clonotype has a count of ten or more. This chain links TRBV11-2 with TRBJ2-1; 7 nucleotides align to TRBD2. V shed 7 bases, J shed 7 bases, and the junction held 7 bases outside the gene matches. The germline gives CDR1 SGHAT, CDR2 FQNNGV. The CDR3 sequence is 13 residues long. The CDR3 loop is CASMTSSRNEQFF. The CDR3 nucleotides are TGTGCCAGCATGACTAGCTCCAGGAATGAGCAGTTCTTC. The complete variable domain, with remaining parts taken from reference TRBV11-2 and TRBJ2-1, reads EAGVAQSPRYKIIEKRQSVAFWCNPISGHATLYWYQQILGQGPKLLIQFQNNGVVDDSQLPKDRFSAERLKGVDSTLKIQPAKLEDSAVYLCASMTSSRNEQFFGPGTRLTVL.

This clonotype was seen a handful of times. The chain recombines TRBV7-2 with TRBJ2-1, with D possibly TRBD2 on 5 matching bases. V lost 5 bases and J 9 bases, leaving 11 bases between the germline ends. Per germline, CDR1 SGHTA and CDR2 FQGNSA. The CDR3 has 12 amino acids. For the CDR3, the DNA is TGTGCCAGCAGCCGAAATCGGGGTGAGCAGTTCTTC. Protein sequence: CASSRNRGEQFF.

The V call is TRBV28, the J call TRBJ2-7, with D perhaps matching TRBD1 (6 bases). The germline gives CDR1 MDHEN, CDR2 SYDVKM. V lost 1 base, J lost 2 bases, and 15 bases lay in between. This CDR3 is 16 amino acids long. CDR3 residues: CASSLSAAGVAYEQYF. The CDR3 DNA reads TGTGCCAGCAGTTTATCCGCGGCAGGGGTGGCCTACGAGCAGTACTTC.

At least ten counts were recorded for this clonotype. The rearrangement uses TRBV9 and TRBJ1-1, with D possibly being TRBD1 (5 bases). The ends were cut back, 4 bases at V and 6 bases at J, with 13 bases in the middle. The CDR3 is 13 residues long. CDR1 SGDLS and CDR2 YYNGEE come from the germline V gene. The CDR3 coding sequence is TGTGCCAGCAGCTCGGGACCTGGCGCTGAAGCTTTCTTT. Its protein product is CASSSGPGAEAFF. The full variable domain, completed using reference TRBV9 and TRBJ1-1, is DSGVTQTPKHLITATGQRVTLRCSPRSGDLSVYWYQQSLDQGLQFLIQYYNGEERAKGNILERFSAQQFPDLHSELNLSSLELGDSALYFCASSSGPGAEAFFGQGTRLTVV.

V gene TRBV7-2 combines with J gene TRBJ2-1, with D maybe TRBD1 (6 bases). Trimming took 5 bases from V and 1 from J, leaving 12 bases between them. The CDR3 totals 15 residues. Germline V gives CDR1 SGHTA, CDR2 FQGNSA. CDR3 sequence (DNA): TGTGCCAGCAGCCCCTGGGGACAATCCTACAATGAGCAGTTCTTC. This sequence encodes CASSPWGQSYNEQFF.

The CDR3 DNA reads TGTGCCAGCAGTTTATGGGGGGAATCTAGCTACGAGCAGTACTTC. This encodes CASSLWGESSYEQYF. The chain employs TRBV28 and TRBJ2-7; D is perhaps TRBD1 or TRBD2 (5 bases each). CDR1 and CDR2 from the germline V gene are MDHEN and SYDVKM. V lost 0 bases and J 3 bases, leaving 12 bases between the germline ends. The CDR3 contains 15 residues.

The CDR3 sequence is CAISWDRLYEQYF. As DNA, the CDR3 is TGTGCCATCAGCTGGGACAGACTCTACGAGCAGTACTTC. The chain is built from TRBV10-3 and TRBJ2-7, with 7 bases matching TRBD1. There are 13 residues in the CDR3. Trimming took 6 bases from V and 3 from J; bases not matched to a gene: 5. CDR1 and CDR2 from the germline V gene are ENHRY and SYGVKD.

This clonotype was detected only a few times. This sequence joins TRBV29-1 and TRBJ1-2; D remains ambiguous. There are 8 residues in the CDR3. Germline V gene lookup returns CDR1 SQVTM and CDR2 ANQGSEA. Trimming took off 5 bases at V and 8 bases at J, with 3 bases between the two ends. The CDR3 nucleotides read TGCAGCGTTCAGGGCTACACCTTC. Translated: CSVQGYTF.

This clonotype came up a few times. The chain has TRBV5-1 and TRBJ1-5, with TRBD1 matching 9 bases. The CDR3 is made up of 15 amino acids. The germline V gene encodes CDR1 SGHRS and CDR2 YFSETQ. The junction had 6 bases not matched to a gene; V was cut back by 4 bases and J by 4 bases. Here the CDR3 reads CASSLGTGQNQPQHF. As DNA, the CDR3 is TGCGCCAGCAGCCTTGGGACAGGGCAAAATCAGCCCCAGCATTTT.

The chain is built from TRBV3-1 and TRBJ1-1; 7 nucleotides agree with TRBD1. Trimming took 1 base from V and 2 from J; bases not matched to a gene: 1. CDR1 and CDR2 (germline): LGHDT, YNNKEL (reference sequence). This CDR3 contains 14 residues. The DNA for the CDR3 is TGTGCCAGCAGCCAAGGACAGGGTAACACTGAAGCTTTCTTT. It is translated as CASSQGQGNTEAFF.